This T cell receptor beta chain was documented in a study of blood T cell repertoires in COVID-19. The wider study: Sources were T cells, B-cell-depleted T cells, or PBMCs; the material itself was cDNA or gDNA.

In the original analysis: Amplification from reference gene primers served as the basis for estimated nucleated cell counts. Assay used: immunoSEQ multiplex PCR; TCRdb lists only in-frame clones, some missing. That table is the source of V, J and clone size, and D and trimming were worked out from the DNA. The table shows about 48,000 clones, with around 85% occurring only once. J gave up 0 bases and V 5 bases, and 4 bases lay outside the gene matches. From germline, CDR1 is MGHRA and CDR2 YSYEKL. The CDR3 consists of 14 residues. The sequence was obtained from a woman older than 75 with acute or convalescent COVID-19. The chain has TRBV4-1 and TRBJ2-7, with 7 bases identical to TRBD1. The specimen sequenced was peripheral blood. CDR3 sequence (DNA): TGCGCCAGCAGCGCCCGGGACAGCTCCTACGAGCAGTACTTC. Translating gives CASSARDSSYEQYF.